Listed here are 19 T cell receptor beta chains from one sample, sequenced in a study of control samples from healthy donors and cancer patients. Sequencing used immunoSEQ multiplex PCR; TCRdb keeps in-frame clones, though not all of them. The sample shows some 120,000 clones, around 90% of them seen only once. Sequencing was carried out using blood. The origin of the receptors is a woman in her 70s in good health.

V usage is TRBV5-6 and J usage is TRBJ2-1; TRBD2 matches at 15 bases. V trimming: 3 bases; J trimming: 0 bases; junction bases outside the gene matches: 7. Germline CDR1 reads SGHDT; CDR2 reads YYEEEE. This CDR3 has 19 amino acids. The CDR3 region is CASSSPGLAGGSSYNEQFF. CDR3 in DNA: TGTGCCAGCAGCTCCCCGGGACTAGCGGGGGGAAGCTCCTACAATGAGCAGTTCTTC. Drawing the rest from reference TRBV5-6 and TRBJ2-1, the complete variable domain is DAGVTQSPTHLIKTRGQQVTLRCSPKSGHDTVSWYQQALGQGPQFIFQYYEEEERQRGNFPDRFSGHQFPNYSSELNVNALLLGDSALYLCASSSPGLAGGSSYNEQFFGPGTRLTVL.

The V call is TRBV28, the J call TRBJ1-6; D gene unclear. CDR1 and CDR2 (germline): MDHEN, SYDVKM. The V end lost 3 bases, the J end lost 9 bases, and 9 bases lay between the germline ends. This CDR3 comprises 13 residues. CDR3 DNA sequence: TGTGCCAGCAGTTTGTTCGGCGGTTCACCCCTCCACTTT. Translating it yields CASSLFGGSPLHF.

The chain recombines TRBV11-2 with TRBJ1-3; D gene ambiguous. The CDR3 is 12 residues long. The V end lost 7 bases, the J end lost 1 base, and 5 bases lay between the germline ends. Germline V gene sequence: CDR1 SGHAT, CDR2 FQNNGV. This CDR3 is CASTPSGNTIYF. In nucleotides, the CDR3 is TGTGCCAGCACCCCGTCTGGAAACACCATATATTTT.

The chain carries TRBV9 and TRBJ2-5; D tentatively reads TRBD1 or TRBD2 (5 bases each). This CDR3 is 18 amino acids long. Germline loops: CDR1 SGDLS, CDR2 YYNGEE. Trimming took 0 bases from V and 3 from J, leaving 21 bases between them. As DNA, the CDR3 is TGTGCCAGCAGCGTAGCTTCTGGGTCCGGGACGGGTGAAGAGACCCAGTACTTC. Its protein is CASSVASGSGTGEETQYF.

This sequence joins TRBV3-1 (or the pseudogene TRBV3-2) and TRBJ1-1; possibly TRBD1 for D (5 bases). The V end was cut by 2 bases, the J end by 1 base, with 11 bases between. This CDR3 is 15 amino acids long. Germline CDR1 is LGHDT and CDR2 is YNNKEL (reference sequence). CDR3 coding DNA: TGTGCCAGCAGCCAAAGGGGAGGGGCGAACACTGAAGCTTTCTTT. Amino acids: CASSQRGGANTEAFF.

This clone was found once. One end of the junction fails to match germline, which may point to a read error. The chain uses TRBV11-2 and TRBJ2-7, with D maybe TRBD1 (5 bases). Per germline, CDR1 SGHAT and CDR2 FQNNGV. CDR3 length: 12 residues. CDR3 nucleotide sequence: TGTGCCAGCAGCCCCAGACAAGGGGCTTCTGACTTC. Amino acid sequence: CASSPRQGASDF.

The chain employs TRBV6-5 and TRBJ1-2; D is perhaps TRBD1 (5 bases). From germline, CDR1 is MNHEY and CDR2 SVGAGI. The CDR3 loop spans 14 amino acids. V gave up 7 bases and J gave up 3 bases, with 15 bases separating them. This CDR3 reads CASTPWDGDYGYTF. CDR3 DNA sequence: TGTGCCAGCACCCCTTGGGACGGAGACTATGGCTACACCTTC.

The chain is built from TRBV10-1 and TRBJ1-2; D not resolved. Germline V gene data show CDR1 as WNHNN and CDR2 as SYGVQD (reference sequence). Between the trimmed V and J ends, which lost 2 bases and 4 bases, there was a span of 8 bases. The CDR3 contains 13 residues. CDR3 sequence: CASSEGEGYGYTF. CDR3 nucleotides: TGCGCCAGCAGTGAGGGGGAGGGCTATGGCTACACCTTC.

This clone occurred once. V usage is TRBV5-1 and J usage is TRBJ2-3, with TRBD2 identical over 7 bases. In germline, CDR1 is SGHRS, CDR2 YFSETQ. The CDR3 sequence is 14 residues long. Trimming removed 4 bases from V and 9 bases from J; junction bases left unmatched: 11. This chain's CDR3 is CASSPGTPGGTQYF. The CDR3 DNA reads as TGCGCCAGCAGCCCCGGAACCCCCGGGGGGACGCAGTATTTT.

V and J are TRBV4-1 and TRBJ2-2; D gene ambiguous. The CDR3 covers 13 residues. V lost 0 bases and J 7 bases, leaving 6 bases between the germline ends. Germline V gene data show CDR1 as MGHRA and CDR2 as YSYEKL. CDR3 loop: CASSQEARGELFF. CDR3 nucleotide sequence: TGCGCCAGCAGCCAAGAGGCCCGCGGGGAGCTGTTTTTT.

V usage is TRBV5-1 and J usage is TRBJ2-3, with TRBD1 as a possible D gene (6 bases). Between the trimmed V and J ends, which lost 4 bases and 0 bases, there was a span of 12 bases. This CDR3 region has 15 residues. Germline V gene lookup returns CDR1 SGHRS and CDR2 YFSETQ. Here the CDR3 reads CASSLQGPSTDTQYF. The CDR3, as DNA: TGCGCCAGCAGCCTACAGGGACCTAGCACAGATACGCAGTATTTT.

This chain joins TRBV18 and TRBJ1-2; 7 bases fit TRBD1. The germline V gene has CDR1 KGHSH and CDR2 LQKENI. V trimming: 3 bases; J trimming: 0 bases; junction bases outside the gene matches: 4. This CDR3 is built from 15 residues. The CDR3 sequence: CASSPPGQTNYGYTF. CDR3 DNA: TGTGCCAGCTCACCCCCGGGACAGACTAACTATGGCTACACCTTC.

This clone was recorded a few times. The J gene is TRBJ1-2, the V gene TRBV5-1; weak D call: TRBD1 (5 bases). CDR1 and CDR2 (germline): SGHRS, YFSETQ. Trimming pared 0 bases from V and 4 bases from J, leaving 10 bases between. CDR3 size: 14 residues. In DNA form, the CDR3 reads TGCGCCAGCAGCTTGGGACAGCCCCCCTATGGCTACACCTTC. As protein: CASSLGQPPYGYTF.

This sequence joins TRBV19 and TRBJ1-3; no reliable D call. The CDR3 runs 17 residues. Germline V lookup: CDR1 LNHDA, CDR2 SQIVND (reference sequence). The V and J ends lost 3 bases and 0 bases respectively, with 15 bases between them. CDR3 bases: TGTGCCAGTAGTATCTTGGTTGGAGACTCCTCTGGAAACACCATATATTTT. Its translation: CASSILVGDSSGNTIYF.

This chain connects TRBV12-5 to TRBJ2-1, with TRBD2 matching over 9 bases. Germline CDR1 and CDR2: LGHNT and FRNRAP. The CDR3 runs 16 residues. With V trimmed by 2 bases and J by 3 bases, 5 bases remained unmatched. This chain's CDR3 is CASGLYGAGGYNEQFF. The CDR3, as DNA: TGTGCTAGTGGTTTGTACGGAGCGGGGGGCTACAATGAGCAGTTCTTC.

V usage is TRBV7-2 and J usage is TRBJ1-2; no clear D. V was clipped by 1 base and J by 6 bases, with 9 bases between them. The CDR3 totals 13 residues. The germline CDR1 and CDR2 sequences are SGHTA and FQGNSA. This CDR3 is CASSLGHDNGYTF. The CDR3 DNA sequence: TGTGCCAGCAGCTTAGGACATGACAATGGCTACACCTTC.

This clone showed up just once. The CDR3 sequence is CASSLVPNTEAFF. In nucleotides, the CDR3 is TGTGCCAGCAGTTTAGTACCGAACACTGAAGCTTTCTTT. V gene TRBV12-3 or TRBV12-4 combines with J gene TRBJ1-1; D gene uncertain. The CDR3 extends over 13 amino acids. Trimming pared 1 base from V and 1 base from J, leaving 4 bases between.

This sequence joins TRBV10-3 and TRBJ1-5; 7 nucleotides match TRBD1. After removal of 0 bases from V and 3 bases from J, the junction contained 8 bases not matched to a gene. The CDR3 is 17 amino acids. Germline V gives CDR1 ENHRY, CDR2 SYGVKD. In DNA form, the CDR3 reads TGTGCCATCAGTGAGTCTCTTACGGGACAGCCCAATCAGCCCCAGCATTTT. Encoded protein: CAISESLTGQPNQPQHF.

The rearrangement joins TRBV6-1 to TRBJ2-1; D unresolved. Germline CDR1 is MNHNS and CDR2 is SASEGT. V gave up 3 bases and J gave up 8 bases, with 5 bases separating them. The CDR3 contains 11 residues. The CDR3: CASSDRYEQFF. CDR3 nucleotide sequence: TGTGCCAGCAGTGATCGGTATGAGCAGTTCTTC.